These 3 T cell receptor beta chains were all obtained from the same sample, sequenced in a study of blood T cell repertoires in COVID-19 (dated by TCRdb to 2018 to 2020). The library was produced with the immunoSEQ multiplex PCR assay. The clones in this table, taken by TCRdb from immuneACCESS, are in-frame only. Not every clone is retained; where verified, under half of the shortfall comes from an unresolved V gene, and the cause of the rest is unknown. The sample table shows about 480,000 clones, and about 88% are seen once. The top ten clonotypes cover 0.7% to 1% of the sample. Sequenced: peripheral blood. The receptors come from a man aged 18-30 years with COVID-19, enrolled during active disease.

Points on this clone: The junction departs from germline at one end; a sequencing error may be responsible. V usage is TRBV7-7 and J usage is TRBJ2-2; 12 bases fit TRBD2. Germline CDR1 reads SSHAT; CDR2 reads FNYEAQ (reference sequence). The CDR3 loop spans 15 amino acids. CDR3 nucleotides: TGTGCTAGCAGTTCCCTAGCGGGAGGGACCGGGGAGCTGTTTTTT. It codes for CASSSLAGGTGELFF.

Only one count was recorded for this clone. The J gene is TRBJ2-5, the V gene TRBV5-1, with 8 bases fitting TRBD1. In germline, CDR1 is SGHRS, CDR2 YFSETQ. This CDR3 spans 14 amino acids. With V trimmed by 4 bases and J by 4 bases, 6 bases remained unmatched. The CDR3 sequence is CASSPGQGGETQYF. The CDR3 DNA reads as TGCGCCAGCAGCCCAGGACAGGGTGGAGAGACCCAGTACTTC.

This clone was observed a single time. The chain recombines TRBV7-6 with TRBJ2-5; 8 bases map to TRBD2. Per the germline V gene, CDR1 is SGHVS and CDR2 is FNYEAQ. Trimming took 5 bases from V and 4 from J; bases not matched to a gene: 6. There are 14 residues in the CDR3. The CDR3 is CASSQAGEGETQYF. CDR3 DNA sequence: TGTGCCAGCAGCCAAGCGGGAGAGGGAGAGACCCAGTACTTC.